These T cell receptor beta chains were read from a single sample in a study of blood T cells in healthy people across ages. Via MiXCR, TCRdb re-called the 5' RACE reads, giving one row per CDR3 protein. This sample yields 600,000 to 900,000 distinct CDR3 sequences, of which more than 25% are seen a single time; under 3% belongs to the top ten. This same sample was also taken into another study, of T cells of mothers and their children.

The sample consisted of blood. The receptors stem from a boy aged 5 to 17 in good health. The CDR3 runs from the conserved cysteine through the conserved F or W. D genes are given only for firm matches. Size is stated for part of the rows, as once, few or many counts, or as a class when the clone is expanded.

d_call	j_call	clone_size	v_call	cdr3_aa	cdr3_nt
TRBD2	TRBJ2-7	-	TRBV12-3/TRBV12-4	CASSLSATSGYEQYF	TGTGCCAGCAGTTTATCTGCGACTAGCGGTTACGAGCAGTACTTC
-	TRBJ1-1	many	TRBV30	CAWSVQGDTEAFF	TGTGCCTGGAGTGTACAAGGGGACACTGAAGCTTTCTTT
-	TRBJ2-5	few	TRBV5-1	CASSSPTGGQQRETQYF	TGCGCCAGCAGCTCCCCCACCGGGGGGCAACAACGAGAGACCCAGTACTTC
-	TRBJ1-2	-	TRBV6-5	CASSYSMRGYGYTF	TGTGCCAGCAGTTACTCGATGAGGGGTTATGGCTACACCTTC
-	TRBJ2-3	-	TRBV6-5	CATQRGGSDTQYF	TGTGCCACCCAACGAGGGGGATCAGATACGCAGTATTTT
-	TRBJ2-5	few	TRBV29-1	CSASTGSTLGETQYF	TGCAGCGCCTCCACAGGGTCAACGCTGGGAGAGACCCAGTACTTC
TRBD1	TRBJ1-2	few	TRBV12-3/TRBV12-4	CASSRRDRPGYTF	TGTGCCAGCAGTCGGCGGGACAGGCCTGGCTACACCTTC
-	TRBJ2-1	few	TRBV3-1	CASSPDRYAEQFF	TGTGCCAGCAGCCCCGACAGATACGCTGAGCAGTTCTTC
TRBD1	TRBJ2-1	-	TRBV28	CASSFVGDRGYNEQFF	TGTGCCAGCAGTTTTGTTGGGGACAGGGGATACAATGAGCAGTTCTTC
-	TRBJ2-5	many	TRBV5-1	CASGIGGYHQETQYF	TGCGCCAGCGGTATCGGTGGGTACCACCAAGAGACCCAGTACTTC
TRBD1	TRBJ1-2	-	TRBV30	CAWYRGNNGYTF	TGTGCCTGGTACAGGGGAAACAATGGCTACACCTTC
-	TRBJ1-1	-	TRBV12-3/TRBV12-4	CASSFSTGSWDTEAFF	TGTGCCAGCAGTTTTAGTACAGGGTCTTGGGACACTGAAGCTTTCTTT
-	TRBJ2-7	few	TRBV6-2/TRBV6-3	CASSDGTRGPYEQYF	TGTGCCAGCAGTGACGGGACACGGGGACCCTACGAGCAGTACTTC
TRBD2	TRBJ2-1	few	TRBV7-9	CASSPRGVGNEQFF	TGTGCCAGCAGCCCCCGGGGGGTCGGCAATGAGCAGTTCTTC
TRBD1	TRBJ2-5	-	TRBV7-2	CASSLVGTAGGETQYF	TGTGCCAGCAGCTTAGTAGGAACCGCAGGGGGAGAGACCCAGTACTTC
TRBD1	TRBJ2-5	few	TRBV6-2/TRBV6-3	CASLFRDRGRQETQYF	TGTGCCAGCCTTTTCCGGGACAGGGGCCGTCAAGAGACCCAGTACTTC
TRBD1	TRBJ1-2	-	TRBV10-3	CAISEDRGSGYTF	TGTGCCATCAGTGAGGACAGGGGGTCCGGCTACACCTTC
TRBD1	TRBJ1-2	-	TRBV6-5	CASSPRTGWSGYTF	TGTGCCAGCAGCCCACGGACAGGGTGGTCTGGCTACACCTTC
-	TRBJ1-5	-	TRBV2	CASSEALGGDNQPQHF	TGTGCCAGCAGTGAAGCGTTGGGAGGAGACAATCAGCCCCAGCATTTT
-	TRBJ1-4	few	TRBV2	CASSERGNEKLFF	TGTGCCAGCAGTGAAAGGGGTAATGAAAAACTGTTTTTT
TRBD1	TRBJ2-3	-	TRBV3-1	CASSRQGAVLSTDTQYF	TGTGCCAGCAGCCGACAGGGGGCAGTTCTTAGCACAGATACGCAGTATTTT
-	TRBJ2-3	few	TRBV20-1	CSAGGVPGTDTQYF	TGCAGTGCTGGGGGCGTACCAGGCACAGATACGCAGTATTTT
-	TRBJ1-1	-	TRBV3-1	CASGQGQPNTEAFF	TGTGCCAGCGGCCAAGGACAGCCGAACACTGAAGCTTTCTTT
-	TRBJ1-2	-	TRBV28	CASSLNGGERDGYTF	TGTGCCAGCAGTTTAAACGGGGGAGAGCGGGACGGCTACACCTTC
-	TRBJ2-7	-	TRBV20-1	CSAREFRRYQQYF	TGCAGTGCTAGAGAGTTCCGCCGGTACCAGCAGTACTTC
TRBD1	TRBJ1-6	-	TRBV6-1	CASRRGQGASYNSPLHF	TGTGCCAGCAGACGGGGGCAGGGGGCGTCCTATAATTCACCCCTCCACTTT
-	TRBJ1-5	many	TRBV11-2	CASSLDANQPQHF	TGTGCCAGCAGCTTAGACGCAAACCAGCCCCAGCATTTT
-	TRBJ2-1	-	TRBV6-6	CASSYNRRTPYNEQFF	TGTGCCAGCAGTTACAATCGGAGGACCCCCTACAATGAGCAGTTCTTC
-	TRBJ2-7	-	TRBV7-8	CASSLVGERYF	TGTGCCAGCAGCTTAGTTGGCGAGCGGTACTTC
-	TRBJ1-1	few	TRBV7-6	CASSLAPPAGAFF	TGTGCCAGCAGCTTAGCGCCTCCGGCGGGAGCTTTCTTT
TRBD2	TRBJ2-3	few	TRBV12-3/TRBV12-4	CASRTSGGSGTQYF	TGTGCCAGCAGGACTAGCGGGGGGTCGGGTACGCAGTATTTT
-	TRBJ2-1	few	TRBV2	CASAGAGPYNEQSF	TGTGCCAGCGCGGGGGCAGGACCCTACAATGAGCAGTCCTTC
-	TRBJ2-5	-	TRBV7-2	CASSLAVNEETQYF	TGTGCCAGCAGCTTAGCGGTAAACGAAGAGACCCAGTACTTC
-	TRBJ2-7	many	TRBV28	CASSPRGSSYEQYF	TGTGCCAGCAGCCCCCGGGGATCCTCCTACGAGCAGTACTTC
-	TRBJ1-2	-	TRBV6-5	CASSYLQGSYGYTF	TGTGCCAGCAGTTATTTACAGGGTAGCTATGGCTACACCTTC
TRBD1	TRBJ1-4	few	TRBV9	CASSEGQTSTNEKLFF	TGTGCCAGCAGCGAGGGACAGACTTCAACTAATGAAAAACTGTTTTTT
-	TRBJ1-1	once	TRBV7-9	CASSRTENEAFF	TGTGCCAGCAGCCGAACAGAAAATGAAGCTTTCTTT
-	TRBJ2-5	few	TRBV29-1	CSVDADSAKETQYF	TGCAGCGTTGACGCCGACTCCGCAAAAGAGACCCAGTACTTC
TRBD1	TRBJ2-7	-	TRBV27	CASSSTGTGGHEQYF	TGTGCCAGCAGTTCGACCGGGACAGGGGGGCACGAGCAGTACTTC
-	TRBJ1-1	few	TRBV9	CASSVVGSAEAFF	TGTGCCAGCAGCGTAGTCGGCTCGGCTGAAGCTTTCTTT
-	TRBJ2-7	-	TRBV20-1	CSARAHETYEQYF	TGCAGTGCTAGAGCGCACGAGACCTACGAGCAGTACTTC
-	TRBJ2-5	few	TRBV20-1	CSASTGRVVQETQYF	TGCAGTGCTAGTACGGGCAGGGTGGTCCAAGAGACCCAGTACTTC
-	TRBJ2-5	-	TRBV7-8	CASSKRARYQETQYF	TGTGCCAGCAGCAAAAGGGCGAGATACCAAGAGACCCAGTACTTC
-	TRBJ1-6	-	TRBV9	CASSLDGETGSPLHF	TGTGCCAGCAGCCTAGATGGGGAAACGGGCTCACCCCTCCACTTT
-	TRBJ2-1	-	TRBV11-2	CASSQDEGDGNEQFF	TGTGCCAGCAGCCAAGACGAGGGAGACGGCAATGAGCAGTTCTTC